Presented here are 16 T cell receptor beta chains from one specimen sequenced in a study of T cell changes during pregnancy in multiple sclerosis. Using immunoSEQ multiplex PCR, the repertoire was profiled, and TCRdb retains in-frame clones only, with some absent. Of tens of thousands of clones in the sample, over 85% are singletons; the top ten hold more than 0.7%. Material: CD4+ T cells from peripheral blood mononuclear cells, obtained after pregnancy. The receptor source for this set is a female donor in good health, enrolled as a control in a pregnancy study.

V usage is TRBV7-8 and J usage is TRBJ2-5; D is perhaps TRBD1 (6 bases). The germline V and J ends were trimmed by 5 bases and 0 bases, with 19 bases remaining between them. The CDR3 runs to 17 residues. Germline loops: CDR1 SGHVS, CDR2 FQNEAQ. The CDR3 protein is CASSHARLDRYQETQYF. CDR3 nucleotides: TGTGCCAGCAGCCATGCTCGGCTAGACAGGTACCAAGAGACCCAGTACTTC.

The V and J genes are TRBV27 and TRBJ2-7, with TRBD2 identical over 7 bases. The CDR3 is made up of 14 amino acids. V was clipped by 3 bases and J by 2 bases; unmatched bases: 4. Germline V gives CDR1 MNHEY, CDR2 SMNVEV (reference sequence). The CDR3 is CASSLRRETYEQYF. For the CDR3, the DNA is TGTGCCAGCAGTTTGAGGCGGGAGACCTACGAGCAGTACTTC.

This chain joins TRBV29-1 and TRBJ2-5; perhaps TRBD1 as D (6 bases). With the DNA end fitting TRBJ2-7 better, the J assignment may be wrong. CDR3 length: 13 amino acids. From germline, CDR1 is SQVTM and CDR2 ANQGSEA. CDR3 sequence reads: CSVLRDTSYEQYF. In nucleotides, the CDR3 is TGCAGCGTCCTCCGGGACACTTCCTACGAGCAGTACTTC.

The rearrangement joins TRBV5-1 to TRBJ1-1, with 8 positions matching TRBD1. The germline CDR1 and CDR2 sequences are SGHRS and YFSETQ. CDR3 length equals 14 residues. With 5 bases clipped from V and 3 bases from J, the junction kept 6 bases outside the gene matches. The CDR3 loop reads CASRQGALDTEAFF. CDR3 coding DNA: TGCGCCAGCAGGCAGGGGGCGCTGGACACTGAAGCTTTCTTT.

This rearrangement joins TRBV6-5 to TRBJ2-7; 12 nucleotides align to TRBD2. The CDR3 length is 16 residues. V was pared by 4 bases and J by 0 bases, with 4 bases of the junction left unmatched. The V gene's germline CDR1 is MNHEY and CDR2 SVGAGI. The CDR3: CASSFGLAGSSYEQYF. CDR3 sequence (DNA): TGTGCCAGCAGTTTCGGACTAGCGGGGAGCTCCTACGAGCAGTACTTC.

The chain couples TRBV28 to TRBJ2-2; weak D call: TRBD1 (6 bases). Trimming took off 2 bases at V and 5 bases at J, with 6 bases between the two ends. Germline V gene data show CDR1 as MDHEN and CDR2 as SYDVKM. The CDR3 is 13 residues long. CDR3 DNA: TGTGCCAGCAGTTTAAGGGGGACCGGGGAGCTGTTTTTT. Amino acids: CASSLRGTGELFF.

The CDR3 spells CASRDSYSGNTIYF. CDR3 nucleotides: TGTGCCAGCAGAGACAGTTACTCTGGAAACACCATATATTTT. The chain is built from TRBV27 and TRBJ1-3; D perhaps matches TRBD1 (5 bases). V was trimmed by 6 bases and J by 0 bases, leaving 9 bases between them. Looked up from germline, CDR1 is MNHEY and CDR2 is SMNVEV (reference sequence). This CDR3 has 14 amino acids.

The chain has TRBV30 and TRBJ1-3; TRBD1 matches at 9 bases. Germline V CDR1 and CDR2: GTSNPN, SVGIG (reference sequence). The V and J ends lost 4 bases and 0 bases, in that order; junction bases with no gene match: 10. CDR3 length equals 17 residues. CDR3 sequence (DNA): TGTGCCTGGAAAAGCCAACAGGGGGCTTCCTCTGGAAACACCATATATTTT. It is translated as CAWKSQQGASSGNTIYF. Together with reference TRBV30 and TRBJ1-3, the CDR3 gives the full variable domain: SQTIHQWPATLVQPVGSPLSLECTVEGTSNPNLYWYRQAAGRGLQLLFYSVGIGQISSEVPQNLSASRPQDRQFILSSKKLLLSDSGFYLCAWKSQQGASSGNTIYFGEGSWLTVV.

The J gene is TRBJ1-5, the V gene TRBV29-1; TRBD1 might be the D (5 bases). CDR1 is SQVTM, CDR2 ANQGSEA, per germline. V lost 3 bases and J lost 5, with 11 bases in between. CDR3 length equals 13 residues. In nucleotides, the CDR3 is TGCAGCGTTGACCTGGGGGAGGATCAGCCCCAGCATTTT. The encoded protein is CSVDLGEDQPQHF. Full variable domain (missing parts from reference TRBV29-1 and TRBJ1-5): SAVISQKPSRDICQRGTSLTIQCQVDSQVTMMFWYRQQPGQSLTLIATANQGSEATYESGFVIDKFPISRPNLTFSTLTVSNMSPEDSSIYLCSVDLGEDQPQHFGDGTRLSIL.

V usage is TRBV7-8 and J usage is TRBJ1-1; D gene unclear. This CDR3 has 15 residues. V was trimmed by 2 bases and J by 1 base, leaving 11 bases between them. Looked up from germline, CDR1 is SGHVS and CDR2 is FQNEAQ. The DNA of the CDR3 is TGTGCCAGCAGCTTAAGTATGACGGGGAACACTGAAGCTTTCTTT. Translating gives CASSLSMTGNTEAFF.

J is TRBJ2-2 and V is TRBV11-3, with a tentative D call TRBD2 (5 bases). V lost 1 base and J lost 7, with 7 bases in between. Germline V gene sequence: CDR1 SGHNT, CDR2 YENEEA. CDR3 length: 13 amino acids. The CDR3 DNA reads TGTGCCAGCAGCTTAGTCCGGGGCGGGGAGCTGTTTTTT. This codes for CASSLVRGGELFF.

The chain couples TRBV7-8 to TRBJ2-7; TRBD2 might be the D (6 bases). Germline CDR1 SGHVS, CDR2 FQNEAQ. The CDR3 is 13 residues long. Trimming cost V 2 bases and J 5 bases, with 10 bases left between them. The CDR3 here is CASSLNAGNEQYF. As DNA, the CDR3 is TGTGCCAGCAGCTTAAACGCGGGGAACGAGCAGTACTTC.

CDR3 bases: TGTGCCAGCAGCACAGGGGACCTAGCCAAAAACATTCAGTACTTC. It specifies CASSTGDLAKNIQYF. This sequence joins TRBV5-5 and TRBJ2-4, with TRBD1 matching over 7 bases. The germline gives CDR1 SGHKS, CDR2 YYEKEE (reference sequence). CDR3 size: 15 residues. V gave up 4 bases and J gave up 0 bases; unmatched junction bases: 4.

The count of this clone is one. The V call is TRBV4-3, the J call TRBJ1-1; D is uncertain. With 0 bases removed from V and 3 bases from J, the gap between germline ends came to 5 bases. Germline values: CDR1 LGHNA, CDR2 YSLEER. The CDR3 loop spans 13 amino acids. The CDR3 is CASSQDPYTEAFF. CDR3 in DNA: TGCGCCAGCAGCCAAGATCCGTACACTGAAGCTTTCTTT.

The chain joins TRBV28 to TRBJ2-7; 7 bases align to TRBD2. Germline V CDR1 and CDR2: MDHEN, SYDVKM. With 2 bases clipped from V and 2 bases from J, the junction kept 3 bases outside the gene matches. The CDR3 length is 14 residues. The CDR3 loop is CASSLPGRPYEQYF. For the CDR3, the DNA is TGTGCCAGCAGTTTACCCGGGAGGCCCTACGAGCAGTACTTC.

The chain joins TRBV19 to TRBJ1-5; 12 positions match TRBD1. Unmatched junction bases numbered 6, after V lost 5 bases and J lost 7 bases. Germline assignment: CDR1 LNHDA and CDR2 SQIVND (reference sequence). This CDR3 is 15 amino acids long. CDR3 nucleotides: TGTGCCAGTAGTTTCGGGACAGGGGGCGGGCAGCCCCAGCATTTT. Translating it yields CASSFGTGGGQPQHF.